The present T cell receptor (beta chain) was sequenced within a study of T cells in Graves' hyperthyroidism and ophthalmopathy. Study overall: It was at initial diagnosis, before any treatment, that peripheral blood was collected.

This CDR3 has 15 amino acids. In germline, CDR1 is SGHDT, CDR2 YYEEEE. The V gene end was trimmed by 3 bases and the J gene end by 6 bases; junction bases not matched to a gene: 5. Across 18 months, stable Graves' hyperthyroidism was marked by no progression to ophthalmopathy. A patient was excluded if there was uncontrolled infection, other autoimmune disease, pregnancy or lactation. Fresh peripheral blood, under 13 ml, was the source of the PBMCs. A few counts support this clonotype. TCR beta CDR3 regions were amplified from RNA transcripts. A set of HTBI primers served as the primers for a first-round RT-PCR of the TCR CDR3. TCRdb re-analysed the multiplex PCR reads in MiXCR, keeping a single row per CDR3 protein. The table has about 570,000 distinct CDR3 sequences, 14% seen once.

The clonotype originates from a woman aged 35 to 49 with Graves' hyperthyroidism. The chain employs TRBV5-6 and TRBJ2-4; 11 nucleotides match TRBD1. Sequencing was done on a sample of blood. The CDR3: CASSSLGQGANIQYF. The CDR3 bases are TGTGCCAGCAGCTCTTTAGGACAGGGGGCAAACATTCAGTACTTC. Together with reference TRBV5-6 and TRBJ2-4, the CDR3 gives the full variable domain: DAGVTQSPTHLIKTRGQQVTLRCSPKSGHDTVSWYQQALGQGPQFIFQYYEEEERQRGNFPDRFSGHQFPNYSSELNVNALLLGDSALYLCASSSLGQGANIQYFGAGTRLSVL.